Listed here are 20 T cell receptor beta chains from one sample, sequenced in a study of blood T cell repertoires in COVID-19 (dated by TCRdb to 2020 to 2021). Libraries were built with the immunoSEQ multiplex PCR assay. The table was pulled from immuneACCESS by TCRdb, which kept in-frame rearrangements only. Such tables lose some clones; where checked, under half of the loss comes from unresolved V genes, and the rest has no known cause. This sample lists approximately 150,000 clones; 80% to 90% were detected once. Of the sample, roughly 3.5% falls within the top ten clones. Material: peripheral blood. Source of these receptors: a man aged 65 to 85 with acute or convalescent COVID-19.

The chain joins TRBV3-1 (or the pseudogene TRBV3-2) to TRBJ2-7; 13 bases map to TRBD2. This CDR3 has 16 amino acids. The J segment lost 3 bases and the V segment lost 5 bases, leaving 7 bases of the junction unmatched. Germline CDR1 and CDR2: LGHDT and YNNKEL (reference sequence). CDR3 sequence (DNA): TGTGCCAGCAGCTACGGACTAGCGGGAGCCGGCTACGAGCAGTACTTC. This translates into CASSYGLAGAGYEQYF.

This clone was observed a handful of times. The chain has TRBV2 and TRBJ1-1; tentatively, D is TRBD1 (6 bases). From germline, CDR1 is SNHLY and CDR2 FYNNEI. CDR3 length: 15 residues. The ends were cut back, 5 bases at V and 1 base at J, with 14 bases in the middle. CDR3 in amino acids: CASSPTPTGNTEAFF. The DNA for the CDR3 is TGTGCCAGCAGTCCGACACCGACAGGGAACACTGAAGCTTTCTTT.

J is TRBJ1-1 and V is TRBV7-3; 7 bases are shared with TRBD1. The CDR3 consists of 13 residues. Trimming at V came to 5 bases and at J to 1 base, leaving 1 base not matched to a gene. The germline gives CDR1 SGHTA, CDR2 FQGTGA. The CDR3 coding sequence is TGTGCCAGCAGCCGACAGGGGAACACTGAAGCTTTCTTT. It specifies CASSRQGNTEAFF.

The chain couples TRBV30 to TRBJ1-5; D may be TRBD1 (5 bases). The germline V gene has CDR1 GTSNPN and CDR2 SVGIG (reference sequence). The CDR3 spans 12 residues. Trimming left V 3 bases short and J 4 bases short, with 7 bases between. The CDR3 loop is CAWSQGNQPQHF. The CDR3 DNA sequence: TGTGCCTGGAGCCAGGGAAATCAGCCCCAGCATTTT.

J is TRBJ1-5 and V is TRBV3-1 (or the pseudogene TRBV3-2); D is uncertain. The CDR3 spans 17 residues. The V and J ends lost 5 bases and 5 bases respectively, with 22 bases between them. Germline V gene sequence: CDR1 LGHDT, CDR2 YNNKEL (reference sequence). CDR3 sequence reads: CASSRLAPFWHHQPQHF. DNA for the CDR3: TGTGCCAGCAGCAGACTCGCTCCCTTTTGGCATCATCAGCCCCAGCATTTT.

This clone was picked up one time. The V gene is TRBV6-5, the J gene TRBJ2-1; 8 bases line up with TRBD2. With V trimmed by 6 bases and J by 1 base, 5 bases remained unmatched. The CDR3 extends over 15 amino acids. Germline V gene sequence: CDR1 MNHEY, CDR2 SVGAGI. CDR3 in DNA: TGTGCCAGCAGACAAAGCGGGAGTTCCTACAATGAGCAGTTCTTC. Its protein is CASRQSGSSYNEQFF.

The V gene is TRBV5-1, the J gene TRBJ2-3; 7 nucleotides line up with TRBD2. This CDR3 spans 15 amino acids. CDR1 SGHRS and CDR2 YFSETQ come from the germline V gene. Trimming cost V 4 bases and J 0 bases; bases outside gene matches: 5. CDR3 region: CASSRDYRSTDTQYF. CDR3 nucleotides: TGCGCCAGCAGCCGGGACTACCGTAGCACAGATACGCAGTATTTT.

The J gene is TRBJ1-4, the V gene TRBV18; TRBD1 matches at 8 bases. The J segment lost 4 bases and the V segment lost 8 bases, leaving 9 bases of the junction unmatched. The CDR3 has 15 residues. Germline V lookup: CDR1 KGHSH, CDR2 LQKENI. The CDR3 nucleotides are TGTGCCAGCCGGGTAGGGACAGGATTTAATGAAAAACTGTTTTTT. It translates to CASRVGTGFNEKLFF.

CDR3 sequence: CASSQVWTGTDTQYF. The CDR3, as DNA: TGTGCCAGCAGCCAAGTCTGGACAGGGACAGATACGCAGTATTTT. V and J are TRBV14 and TRBJ2-3, with TRBD1 matching 8 bases. J gave up 3 bases and V 1 base, and 3 bases lay outside the gene matches. This CDR3 contains 15 residues. Germline lookup yields CDR1 SGHDN and CDR2 FVKESK.

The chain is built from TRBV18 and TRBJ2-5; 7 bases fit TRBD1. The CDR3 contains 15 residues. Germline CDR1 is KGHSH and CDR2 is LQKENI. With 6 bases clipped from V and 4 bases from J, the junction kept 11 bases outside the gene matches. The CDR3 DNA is TGTGCCAGCTCCCGATCGTCGACAGGGTTAGAGACCCAGTACTTC. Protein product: CASSRSSTGLETQYF. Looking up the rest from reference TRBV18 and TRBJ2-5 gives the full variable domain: NAGVMQNPRHLVRRRGQEARLRCSPMKGHSHVYWYRQLPEEGLKFMVYLQKENIIDESGMPKERFSAEFPKEGPSILRIQQVVRGDSAAYFCASSRSSTGLETQYFGPGTRLLVL.

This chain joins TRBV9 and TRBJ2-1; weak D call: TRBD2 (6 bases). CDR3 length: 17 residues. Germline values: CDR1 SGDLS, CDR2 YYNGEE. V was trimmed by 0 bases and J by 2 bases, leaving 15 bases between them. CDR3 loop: CASSVGSSGIPYNEQFF. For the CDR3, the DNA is TGTGCCAGCAGCGTAGGGAGTAGCGGTATCCCCTACAATGAGCAGTTCTTC.

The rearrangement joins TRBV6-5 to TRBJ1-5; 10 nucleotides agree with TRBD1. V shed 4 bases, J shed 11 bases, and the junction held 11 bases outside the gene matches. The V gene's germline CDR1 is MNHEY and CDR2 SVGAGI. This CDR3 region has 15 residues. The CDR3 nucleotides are TGTGCCAGCAGTTTACGGGACAGGGGAAATCAAGCCCAGCATTTT. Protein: CASSLRDRGNQAQHF.

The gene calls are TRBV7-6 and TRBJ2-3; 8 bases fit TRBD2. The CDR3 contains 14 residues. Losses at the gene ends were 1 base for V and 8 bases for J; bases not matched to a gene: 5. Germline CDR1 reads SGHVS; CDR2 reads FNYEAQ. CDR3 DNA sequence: TGTGCCAGCAGCTTAGATCGGGAGGGTGTTACGCAGTATTTT. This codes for CASSLDREGVTQYF.

CDR3 loop: CSVRDMGEAKLFF. In DNA form, the CDR3 reads TGCAGCGTTCGCGACATGGGGGAGGCAAAACTGTTTTTT. The chain is built from TRBV29-1 and TRBJ1-4; D is possibly TRBD1 (5 bases). Trimming pared 5 bases from V and 10 bases from J, leaving 17 bases between. Germline CDR1 and CDR2: SQVTM and ANQGSEA. The CDR3 is made up of 13 amino acids.

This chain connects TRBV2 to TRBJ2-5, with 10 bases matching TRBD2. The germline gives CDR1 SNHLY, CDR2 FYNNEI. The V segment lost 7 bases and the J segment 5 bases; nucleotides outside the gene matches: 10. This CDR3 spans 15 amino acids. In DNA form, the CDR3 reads TGTGCCAGCACGCCCATCCTAGCGGGAGTGGAGACCCAGTACTTC. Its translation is CASTPILAGVETQYF.

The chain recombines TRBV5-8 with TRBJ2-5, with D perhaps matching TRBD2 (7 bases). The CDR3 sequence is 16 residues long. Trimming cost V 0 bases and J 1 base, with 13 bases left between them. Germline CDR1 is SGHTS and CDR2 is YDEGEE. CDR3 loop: CASSLEGGPTQETQYF. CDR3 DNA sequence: TGTGCCAGCAGCTTGGAGGGGGGGCCTACCCAAGAGACCCAGTACTTC.

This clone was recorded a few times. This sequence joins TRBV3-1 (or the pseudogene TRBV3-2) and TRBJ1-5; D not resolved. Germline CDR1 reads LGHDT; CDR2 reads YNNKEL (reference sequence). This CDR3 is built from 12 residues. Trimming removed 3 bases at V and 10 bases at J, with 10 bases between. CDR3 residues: CASSHLGSPQHF. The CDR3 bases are TGTGCCAGCAGCCACCTAGGCAGCCCCCAGCATTTT.

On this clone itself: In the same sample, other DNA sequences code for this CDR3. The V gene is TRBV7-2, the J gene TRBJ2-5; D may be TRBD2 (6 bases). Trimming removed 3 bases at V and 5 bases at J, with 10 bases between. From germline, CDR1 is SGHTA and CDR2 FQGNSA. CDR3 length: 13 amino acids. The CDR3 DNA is TGTGCCAGCAGCTTGTCGGGGAGGGAGACCCAGTACTTC. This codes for CASSLSGRETQYF. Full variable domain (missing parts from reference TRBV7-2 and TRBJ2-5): GAGVSQSPSNKVTEKGKDVELRCDPISGHTALYWYRQSLGQGLEFLIYFQGNSAPDKSGLPSDRFSAERTGGSVSTLTIQRTQQEDSAVYLCASSLSGRETQYFGPGTRLLVL.

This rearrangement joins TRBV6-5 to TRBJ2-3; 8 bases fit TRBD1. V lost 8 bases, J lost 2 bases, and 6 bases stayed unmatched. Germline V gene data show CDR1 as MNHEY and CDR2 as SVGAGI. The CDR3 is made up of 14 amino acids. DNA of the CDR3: TGTGCCAGCGGATACAGGGGGGACACAGATACGCAGTATTTT. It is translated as CASGYRGDTDTQYF.

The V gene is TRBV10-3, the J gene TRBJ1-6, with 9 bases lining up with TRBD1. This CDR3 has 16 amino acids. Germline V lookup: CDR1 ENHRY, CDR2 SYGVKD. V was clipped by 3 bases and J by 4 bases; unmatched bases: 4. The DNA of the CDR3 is TGTGCCATCAGTGATTCCGGGACAGGGTATAATTCACCCCTCCACTTT. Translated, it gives CAISDSGTGYNSPLHF.